A single sample gave rise to the 14 T cell receptor beta chains below, sequenced in a study of T cells in Graves' hyperthyroidism and ophthalmopathy. Researchers amplified the TCR beta CDR3 regions from RNA transcripts. TCR CDR3 regions were first amplified by RT-PCR with HTBI primers. TCRdb itself ran the multiplex PCR reads through MiXCR, one entry per CDR3 protein. The repertoire holds approximately 350,000 distinct CDR3 sequences, with around 15% as singletons. Sequencing was performed on blood. Receptors originate from an older woman with Graves' ophthalmopathy.

About this clonotype: This sequence may be a read error, since a much larger clone differs from it by one base. The chain links TRBV5-1 to TRBJ2-3; D is tentatively TRBD1 or TRBD2 (6 bases each). The CDR3 is 16 residues long. Germline-derived CDR1 and CDR2 are SGHRS and YFSETQ. V was pared by 4 bases and J by 1 base, with 16 bases between. CDR3 amino acids: CASSPGAGSGTDTQYF. The CDR3 DNA sequence: TGCGCCAGCAGCCCGGGGGCGGGTTCTGGCACAGATACGCAGTATTTT.

The chain joins TRBV29-1 to TRBJ2-7; 8 bases map to TRBD2. This CDR3 has 12 amino acids. Germline assignment: CDR1 SQVTM and CDR2 ANQGSEA. Trimming removed 7 bases from V and 7 bases from J; junction bases left unmatched: 9. For the CDR3, the DNA is TGCAGCGGAGCCCGGGAGGGCCAAGAGCAGTACTTC. It translates to CSGAREGQEQYF.

This clonotype was seen more than once but under ten times. The rearrangement uses TRBV30 and TRBJ2-3; no firm D call. CDR1 and CDR2 (germline): GTSNPN, SVGIG (reference sequence). V was clipped by 2 bases and J by 5 bases, with 17 bases between them. There are 15 residues in the CDR3. This CDR3 is CAWSSPGPWGDTQYF. In nucleotides, the CDR3 is TGTGCCTGGAGTTCTCCGGGCCCCTGGGGAGATACGCAGTATTTT.

This clonotype was observed many times. V and J are TRBV15 and TRBJ1-5; D not certain. CDR3 length: 14 residues. The germline V gene has CDR1 LNHNV and CDR2 YYDKDF (reference sequence). V was clipped by 0 bases and J by 4 bases, with 7 bases between them. The CDR3 reads CATSREGVNQPQHF. CDR3 in DNA: TGTGCCACCAGCAGAGAGGGCGTTAATCAGCCCCAGCATTTT.

At least ten counts were recorded for this clonotype. This chain uses TRBV24-1 with TRBJ2-3; 13 nucleotides match TRBD2. In germline, CDR1 is KGHDR, CDR2 SFDVKD. CDR3 length: 18 residues. V lost 4 bases, J lost 0 bases, and 6 bases stayed unmatched. The DNA of the CDR3 is TGTGCCACCAGTGACGGGACTAGCGGGATGGGGAGCACAGATACGCAGTATTTT. It codes for CATSDGTSGMGSTDTQYF.

The genes are TRBV9 and TRBJ1-1; 9 bases agree with TRBD1. Germline CDR1 reads SGDLS; CDR2 reads YYNGEE. This CDR3 region has 17 residues. J was trimmed by 4 bases and V by 4 bases; bases with no gene match: 14. The CDR3 spells CASSPFLVGTGSTEAFF. The DNA for the CDR3 is TGTGCCAGCAGCCCTTTTTTAGTAGGGACAGGGAGCACTGAAGCTTTCTTT.

This clonotype was seen many times. The chain is built from TRBV2 and TRBJ2-3; no definite D call. CDR1 and CDR2 (germline): SNHLY, FYNNEI. Deletions cut 3 bases from V and 1 base from J, with 5 bases between. This CDR3 region has 13 residues. The CDR3 loop is CASSDTGTDTQYF. Written as DNA, the CDR3 is TGTGCCAGCAGTGATACAGGCACAGATACGCAGTATTTT.

This clonotype was observed many times. The chain uses TRBV14 and TRBJ2-3; 14 bases align to TRBD2. Germline V lookup: CDR1 SGHDN, CDR2 FVKESK. The V gene end was trimmed by 0 bases and the J gene end by 5 bases; junction bases not matched to a gene: 4. The CDR3 is made up of 17 amino acids. The CDR3 sequence: CASSQEGLAGEGDTQYF. The CDR3, as DNA: TGTGCCAGCAGCCAAGAGGGACTAGCGGGAGAAGGAGATACGCAGTATTTT.

As for this clonotype: A single base separates this from a much larger clone, so it may be a read error. This chain links TRBV2 with TRBJ1-2; the D is unclear. The CDR3 length is 15 residues. Trimming left V 4 bases short and J 4 bases short, with 16 bases between. Germline-derived CDR1 and CDR2 are SNHLY and FYNNEI. CDR3 in DNA: TGTGCCAGCAGTGTCCACGGTGAGACCGCCTATGGCTACACCTTC. This encodes CASSVHGETAYGYTF.

V and J are TRBV5-4 and TRBJ2-1, with 9 bases identical to TRBD1. Germline-derived CDR1 and CDR2 are SGHNT and YYREEE (reference sequence). This CDR3 spans 14 amino acids. V dropped 4 bases and J dropped 7; count of bases not matched to a gene: 6. The CDR3 sequence is CASSGGTGPNEQFF. The CDR3 DNA reads as TGTGCCAGCAGCGGAGGGACAGGGCCGAATGAGCAGTTCTTC.

This clonotype showed up many times. The DNA for the CDR3 is TGTGCCAGCAGTCTCGCTAGCAGGAACTACGAGCAGTACTTC. Translation gives CASSLASRNYEQYF. This chain links TRBV6-1 with TRBJ2-7; a weak D match, TRBD2 (5 bases). The CDR3 runs to 14 residues. The germline V gene has CDR1 MNHNS and CDR2 SASEGT. The V end lost 5 bases, the J end lost 3 bases, and 14 bases lay between the germline ends.

This clonotype was detected many times. The rearrangement uses TRBV28 and TRBJ2-7; 11 bases are shared with TRBD2. The CDR3 totals 15 residues. Germline V gene lookup returns CDR1 MDHEN and CDR2 SYDVKM. The V and J ends lost 5 bases and 1 base, in that order; junction bases with no gene match: 4. The CDR3 loop is CASSPSGRPSYEQYF. The CDR3 nucleotides read TGTGCCAGCAGTCCTAGCGGGAGGCCTTCCTACGAGCAGTACTTC.

The chain couples TRBV3-1 to TRBJ2-1, with D possibly matching TRBD2 (6 bases). Germline V gives CDR1 LGHDT, CDR2 YNNKEL (reference sequence). V lost 1 base and J lost 10, with 8 bases in between. The CDR3 is 12 amino acids. This CDR3 is CASSQAAGEQFF. Here the CDR3 DNA reads TGTGCCAGCAGCCAAGCCGCGGGAGAGCAGTTCTTC.

To note about this clonotype: An end of the junction differs from the germline gene, which may be a read error. The chain recombines TRBV7-2 with TRBJ2-4; perhaps TRBD2 as D (6 bases). The V gene's germline CDR1 is SGHTA and CDR2 FQGNSA. This CDR3 spans 17 amino acids. CDR3 coding DNA: TGCGCCAGCAGCCAAGTTGTCGCGGGGATTGCGTCAAACATTCAGTACTTC. This gives the protein CASSQVVAGIASNIQYF.